This T cell receptor (beta chain) was obtained from a study of cytomegalovirus exposure and HLA in healthy donors. Points from the study as a whole: In an earlier analysis, about 87% or about 30%: the productive usage of most TCR beta V segments.

The CDR3 is 15 residues long. V lost 1 base, J lost 0 bases, and 7 bases lay in between. Germline V gene data show CDR1 as SGHVS and CDR2 as FQNEAQ. With 60 Vbeta and 13 Jbeta primers, the PCR was carried out. Measured with immunoSEQ multiplex PCR; TCRdb has only the in-frame clones, and not every one. The sample comprises 150,000 to 200,000 clones, around four fifths of which are singletons, and roughly 10% rests with the top ten. As to this clone: Its antigen is currently unknown.

The rearrangement joins TRBV7-8 to TRBJ2-1, with D uncertain. The TCR was taken from a man younger than 30 in good health and CMV-seropositive. Sequenced: PBMCs. The CDR3 spells CASSLESGSYNEQFF. CDR3 in DNA: TGTGCCAGCAGCTTAGAGTCAGGCTCCTACAATGAGCAGTTCTTC.